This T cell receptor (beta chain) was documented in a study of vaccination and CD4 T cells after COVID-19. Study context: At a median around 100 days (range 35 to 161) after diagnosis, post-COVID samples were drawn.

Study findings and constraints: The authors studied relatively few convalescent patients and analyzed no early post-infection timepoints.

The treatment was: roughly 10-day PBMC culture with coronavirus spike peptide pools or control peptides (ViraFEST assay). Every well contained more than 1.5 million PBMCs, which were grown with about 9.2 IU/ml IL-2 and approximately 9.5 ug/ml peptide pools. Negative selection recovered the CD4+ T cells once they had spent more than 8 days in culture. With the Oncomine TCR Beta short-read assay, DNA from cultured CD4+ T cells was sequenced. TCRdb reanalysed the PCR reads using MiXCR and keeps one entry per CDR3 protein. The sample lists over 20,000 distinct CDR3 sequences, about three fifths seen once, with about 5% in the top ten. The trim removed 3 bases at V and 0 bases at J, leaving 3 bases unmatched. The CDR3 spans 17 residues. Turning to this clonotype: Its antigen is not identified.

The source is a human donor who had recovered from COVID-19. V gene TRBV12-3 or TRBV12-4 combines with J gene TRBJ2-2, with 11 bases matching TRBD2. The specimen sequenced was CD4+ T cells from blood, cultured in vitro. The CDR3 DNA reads TGTGCCAGCAGTTTGGGGACTAGCGGTACGAACACCGGGGAGCTGTTTTTT. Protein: CASSLGTSGTNTGELFF.